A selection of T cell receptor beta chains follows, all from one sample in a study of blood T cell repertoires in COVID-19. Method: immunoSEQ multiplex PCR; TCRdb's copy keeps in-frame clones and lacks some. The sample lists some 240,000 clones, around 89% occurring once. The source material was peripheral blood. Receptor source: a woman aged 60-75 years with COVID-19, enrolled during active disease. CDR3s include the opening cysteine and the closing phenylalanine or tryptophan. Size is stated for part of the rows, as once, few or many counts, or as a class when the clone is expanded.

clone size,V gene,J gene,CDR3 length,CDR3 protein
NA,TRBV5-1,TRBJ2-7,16,CASSPEGSGGPGEQYF
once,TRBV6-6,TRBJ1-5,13,CASREGLDQPQHF
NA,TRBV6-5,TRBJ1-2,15,CASKFGRTANYGYTF
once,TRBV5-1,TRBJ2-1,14,CASQRGGFSNEQFF
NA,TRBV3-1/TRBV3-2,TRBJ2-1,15,CASSRSTGTYNEQFF
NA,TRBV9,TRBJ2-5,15,CASSVDSSGGETQYF
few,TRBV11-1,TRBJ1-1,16,CASSPRGLALNTEAFF
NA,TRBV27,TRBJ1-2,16,CASSGTGGARGYGYTF
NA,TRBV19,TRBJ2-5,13,CASSIGVRGTQYF
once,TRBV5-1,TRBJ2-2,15,CASSFGTQGTGELFF
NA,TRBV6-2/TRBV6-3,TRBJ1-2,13,CASSSRTGTRYTF
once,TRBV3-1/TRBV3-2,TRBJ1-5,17,CASSPTRGGHGDQPQHF
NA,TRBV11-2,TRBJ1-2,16,CASSRGGTLSLYGYTF
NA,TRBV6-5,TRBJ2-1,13,CASSFLSDRGIVF
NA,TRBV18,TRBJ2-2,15,CASSRTGGETGELFF
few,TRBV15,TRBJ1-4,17,CATSRRQGISGNEKLFF
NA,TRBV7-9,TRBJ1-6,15,CASSLSGGLNSPLHF
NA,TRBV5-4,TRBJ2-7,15,CASSLSGLSSYEQYF
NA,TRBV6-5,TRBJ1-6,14,CASSYWAHNSPLHF